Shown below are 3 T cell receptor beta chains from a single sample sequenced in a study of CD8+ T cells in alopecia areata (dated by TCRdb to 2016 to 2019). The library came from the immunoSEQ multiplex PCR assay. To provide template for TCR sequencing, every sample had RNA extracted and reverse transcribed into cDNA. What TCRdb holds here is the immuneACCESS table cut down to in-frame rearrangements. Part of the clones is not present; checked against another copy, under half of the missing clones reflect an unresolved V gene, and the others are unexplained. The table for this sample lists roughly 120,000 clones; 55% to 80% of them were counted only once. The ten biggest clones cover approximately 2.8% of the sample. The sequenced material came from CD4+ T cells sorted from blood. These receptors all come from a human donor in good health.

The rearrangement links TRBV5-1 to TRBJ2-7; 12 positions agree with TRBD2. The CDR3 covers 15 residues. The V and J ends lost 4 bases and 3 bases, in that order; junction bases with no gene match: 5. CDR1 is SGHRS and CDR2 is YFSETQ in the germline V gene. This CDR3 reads CASSRLAGEVYEQYF. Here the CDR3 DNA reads TGCGCCAGCAGCCGACTAGCGGGGGAGGTCTACGAGCAGTACTTC.

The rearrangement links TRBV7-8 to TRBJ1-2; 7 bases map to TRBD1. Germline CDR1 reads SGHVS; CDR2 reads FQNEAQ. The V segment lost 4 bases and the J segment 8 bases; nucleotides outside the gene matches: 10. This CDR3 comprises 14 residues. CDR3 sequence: CASSSREGARGYTF. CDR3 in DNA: TGTGCCAGCAGCTCCCGTGAGGGGGCGCGGGGCTACACCTTC.

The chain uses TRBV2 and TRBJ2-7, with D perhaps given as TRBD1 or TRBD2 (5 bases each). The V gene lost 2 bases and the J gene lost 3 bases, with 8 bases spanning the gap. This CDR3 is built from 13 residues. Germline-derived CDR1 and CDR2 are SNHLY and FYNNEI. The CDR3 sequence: CASSETGLYEQYF. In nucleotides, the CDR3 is TGTGCCAGCAGTGAAACAGGACTCTACGAGCAGTACTTC.